These 6 T cell receptor beta chains share one sample of origin, sequenced in a study of response to subunit inactivated influenza vaccine. TCRdb fed the RT-PCR reads into MiXCR, producing one record per CDR3 protein. Of about 170,000 distinct CDR3 sequences in the sample, 12% are singletons; the top ten hold 25% to 30%. This sample also appeared in a second study, on T cells expressing NK-cell markers. That study reports: Beta-chain TCR cDNA was generated via 5'RACE template switching with UMIs.

The sample here was CD8+ T cells sorted from PBMCs, taken 12 days after vaccination. The receptor set was obtained from a man aged 45-65 years who received an inactivated influenza vaccine.

The sample holds many counts of this clonotype. The rearrangement joins TRBV19 to TRBJ1-6; 9 bases match TRBD1. V shed 3 bases and J 7 bases; nucleotides not matched to a gene: 1. This CDR3 has 14 amino acids. Germline V gene lookup returns CDR1 LNHDA and CDR2 SQIVND (reference sequence). CDR3 sequence: CASSIGTGNSPLHF. The CDR3 region has the DNA TGTGCCAGTAGTATCGGGACAGGGAATTCACCCCTCCACTTT.

The J gene is TRBJ1-3, the V gene TRBV7-9, with 7 bases lining up with TRBD1. The CDR3 sequence is 16 residues long. Germline assignment: CDR1 SEHNR and CDR2 FQNEAQ (reference sequence). Trimming cost V 5 bases and J 0 bases; bases outside gene matches: 7. CDR3 amino acids: CASSNGTVFSGNTIYF. CDR3 bases: TGTGCCAGCAGCAACGGGACAGTCTTCTCTGGAAACACCATATATTTT.

The rearrangement uses TRBV29-1 and TRBJ2-3; 9 nucleotides agree with TRBD1. The ends lost 6 bases at V and 3 bases at J; junction bases unmatched: 7. The CDR3 sequence is 14 residues long. Per germline, CDR1 SQVTM and CDR2 ANQGSEA. The DNA of the CDR3 is TGCAGCGTCACCCGGGACAGGGTAACAGATACGCAGTATTTT. It is translated as CSVTRDRVTDTQYF.

This clonotype showed up just a few times. The chain is built from TRBV28 and TRBJ1-5, with unresolved D. V dropped 5 bases and J dropped 0 bases, with 26 bases sitting between them. Per the germline V gene, CDR1 is MDHEN and CDR2 is SYDVKM. The CDR3 has 20 amino acids. CDR3 sequence (DNA): TGTGCCAGCAGTCTGGAGCGCTCCGGCGGAGTCCGCTATAGCAATCAGCCCCAGCATTTT. As protein: CASSLERSGGVRYSNQPQHF.

This clonotype has ten or more counts. V and J are TRBV7-6 and TRBJ2-7; the D is unclear. This CDR3 spans 12 amino acids. Germline-derived CDR1 and CDR2 are SGHVS and FNYEAQ. V lost 1 base and J 6 bases, leaving 7 bases between the germline ends. CDR3 in amino acids: CASSLGGREQYF. CDR3 bases: TGTGCCAGCAGCTTAGGGGGTCGCGAGCAGTACTTC.

This clonotype came up a few times. This chain connects TRBV18 to TRBJ2-2; D perhaps matches TRBD1 (6 bases). Germline V gives CDR1 KGHSH, CDR2 LQKENI. V shed 4 bases and J shed 6 bases, with 21 bases lying between them. The CDR3 contains 17 residues. CDR3 sequence reads: CASSRPRDTLPPGELFF. The CDR3 coding sequence is TGTGCCAGCTCACGCCCCAGGGACACCTTACCCCCCGGGGAGCTGTTTTTT.